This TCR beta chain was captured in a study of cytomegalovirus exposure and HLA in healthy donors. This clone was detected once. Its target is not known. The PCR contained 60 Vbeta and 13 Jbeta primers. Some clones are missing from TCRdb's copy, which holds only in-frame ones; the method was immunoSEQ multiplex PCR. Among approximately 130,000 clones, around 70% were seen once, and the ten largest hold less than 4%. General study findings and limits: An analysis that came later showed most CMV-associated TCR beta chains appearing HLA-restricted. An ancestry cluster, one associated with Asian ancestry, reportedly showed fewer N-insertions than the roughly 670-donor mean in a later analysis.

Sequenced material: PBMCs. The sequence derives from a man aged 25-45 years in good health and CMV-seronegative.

In nucleotides, the CDR3 is TGTGCCAGCAGTCTCTCAGGGTCCGGGTTGGGTGCTTTCTTT. This translates into CASSLSGSGLGAFF. The rearrangement joins TRBV28 to TRBJ1-1; a possible D gene is TRBD1 (5 bases). Germline CDR1 MDHEN, CDR2 SYDVKM. The CDR3 runs to 14 residues. With 5 bases removed from V and 11 bases from J, the gap between germline ends came to 21 bases. The full variable domain, in which reference TRBV28 and TRBJ1-1 provide the parts outside the CDR3, is DVKVTQSSRYLVKRTGEKVFLECVQDMDHENMFWYRQDPGLGLRLIYFSYDVKMKEKGDIPEGYSVSREKKERFSLILESASTNQTSMYLCASSLSGSGLGAFFGQGTRLTVV.